Following are 16 T cell receptor beta chains from one sample sequenced in a study of blood T cells in healthy people across ages. Combining a sample-barcoded 5' primer with a J-beta primer mix, a second PCR ran for about 6 to 11 cycles. TCRdb used MiXCR to reprocess the 5' RACE reads, holding one entry per CDR3 protein. The repertoire includes 550,000 to 650,000 distinct CDR3 sequences, about 30% of them detected once, and around a sixth sits in the top ten. The sequencing sample was made of blood. Every receptor here comes from a woman of 80 years or more in good health.

This rearrangement joins TRBV20-1 to TRBJ2-3, with D hard to call. Trimming removed 6 bases at V and 0 bases at J, with 19 bases between. Germline V gene sequence: CDR1 DFQATT, CDR2 SNEGSKA (reference sequence). The CDR3 consists of 16 residues. The CDR3 protein is CSAIGRRKSSTDTQYF. The DNA of the CDR3 is TGCAGTGCGATTGGAAGGCGGAAGTCTAGCACAGATACGCAGTATTTT.

On this clonotype itself: A much larger clone sits a single nucleotide away, making a read error possible. The chain carries TRBV7-8 and TRBJ1-2; D is unclear. The length of the CDR3 is 12 residues. The V end lost 5 bases, the J end lost 7 bases, and 11 bases lay between the germline ends. Germline V gene lookup returns CDR1 SGHVS and CDR2 FQNEAQ. In DNA, the CDR3 is TGTGCCAGCAGCCCAGATTACTGTGGCTACACCTTC. Amino acid sequence: CASSPDYCGYTF.

The chain joins TRBV20-1 to TRBJ2-7; tentatively, D is TRBD2 (5 bases). The germline V gene has CDR1 DFQATT and CDR2 SNEGSKA (reference sequence). The CDR3 spans 15 residues. The V end lost 3 bases, the J end lost 12 bases, and 27 bases lay between the germline ends. The CDR3 region has the DNA TGCAGTGCTAGTCGGGGATTGGGATACTCCTACGGGCGGTACTTC. This codes for CSASRGLGYSYGRYF.

This clonotype has only a few counts. The chain has TRBV20-1 and TRBJ2-3; 8 bases are shared with TRBD1. The J segment lost 5 bases and the V segment lost 7 bases, leaving 11 bases of the junction unmatched. Germline V gives CDR1 DFQATT, CDR2 SNEGSKA (reference sequence). This CDR3 spans 14 amino acids. The CDR3, as DNA: TGCAGTGTCCACAGGGGGGACGGGGGAGATACGCAGTATTTT. It yields the protein CSVHRGDGGDTQYF.

This clonotype was observed a few times. V and J are TRBV25-1 and TRBJ1-1, with unresolved D. Trimming left V 4 bases short and J 1 base short, with 7 bases between. The CDR3 has 13 amino acids. Germline CDR1 is MGHDK and CDR2 is SYGVNS. The CDR3 nucleotides are TGTGCCAGCAGTGCGCTAGGGAACACTGAAGCTTTCTTT. This translates into CASSALGNTEAFF.

This clonotype occurred many times. The chain carries TRBV20-1 and TRBJ2-5, with a possible D match to TRBD2 (6 bases). Trimming took 6 bases from V and 3 from J, leaving 17 bases between them. CDR3 length equals 14 residues. The germline gives CDR1 DFQATT, CDR2 SNEGSKA (reference sequence). The CDR3 DNA reads as TGCAGTGCCGTAGGAGAGCGGGCAGAAGAGACCCAGTACTTC. It specifies CSAVGERAEETQYF.

This clonotype was counted only a few times. A much larger clone sits a single nucleotide away, making a read error possible. The chain recombines TRBV7-2 with TRBJ2-1; a possible D gene is TRBD1 (8 bases). TRBJ2-7 explains the end of the DNA better; the J call may be wrong. Germline values: CDR1 SGHTA, CDR2 FQGNSA. The CDR3 consists of 15 residues. The CDR3 nucleotides are TGTGCCAGCAGCTTAAGCGGGACAGGAAACAATGAGCAGTACTTC. Translating it yields CASSLSGTGNNEQYF.

This clonotype was counted at least ten times. This chain links TRBV24-1 with TRBJ2-3, with D hard to call. Between the trimmed V and J ends, which lost 6 bases and 6 bases, there was a span of 6 bases. CDR1 and CDR2 (germline): KGHDR, SFDVKD. This CDR3 is built from 11 residues. The CDR3 DNA reads as TGTGCCACCAGTCTAAGGGATACGCAGTATTTT. This encodes CATSLRDTQYF.

This clonotype has more than one count but fewer than ten. The V gene is TRBV5-1, the J gene TRBJ1-1, with D possibly being TRBD1 (6 bases). With 3 bases removed from V and 2 bases from J, the gap between germline ends came to 11 bases. The CDR3 contains 14 residues. The germline CDR1 and CDR2 sequences are SGHRS and YFSETQ. CDR3 amino acids: CASSSGQINTEAFF. The DNA of the CDR3 is TGCGCCAGCAGCTCTGGACAGATCAACACTGAAGCTTTCTTT.

This clonotype was found many times. The chain is built from TRBV2 and TRBJ2-3, with TRBD1 matching 11 bases. Unmatched junction bases numbered 3, after V lost 4 bases and J lost 3 bases. In germline, CDR1 is SNHLY, CDR2 FYNNEI. This CDR3 spans 15 amino acids. The DNA of the CDR3 is TGTGCCAGCAGTGGGGACAGGGGGTCGACAGATACGCAGTATTTT. Translation: CASSGDRGSTDTQYF.

The chain combines TRBV5-1 with TRBJ2-1; 14 bases map to TRBD2. V dropped 7 bases and J dropped 8; count of bases not matched to a gene: 8. CDR1 is SGHRS, CDR2 YFSETQ, per germline. The CDR3 consists of 15 residues. This CDR3 reads CASSTGTSGSYEQFF. CDR3 bases: TGCGCCAGCTCCACCGGGACTAGCGGGAGCTATGAGCAGTTCTTC.

This clonotype was seen more than once but under ten times. Germline and junction disagree at one end, which may indicate a read error. The rearrangement links TRBV3-1 to TRBJ1-6; tentative D call: TRBD1 (6 bases). Germline V CDR1 and CDR2: LGHDT, YNNKEL (reference sequence). This CDR3 has 16 amino acids. CDR3 region: CASSQHGTSYNSPPHF. The CDR3 DNA sequence: TGTGCCAGCAGCCAACACGGGACAAGTTATAATTCACCCCCCCACTTT.

This clonotype has a handful of counts. The V and J genes are TRBV3-1 and TRBJ2-5; D unresolved. Trimming shortened V by 2 bases and J by 4 bases, and 17 bases separated the two germline ends. Germline V gives CDR1 LGHDT, CDR2 YNNKEL (reference sequence). This CDR3 spans 16 amino acids. CDR3 nucleotides: TGTGCCAGCAGCCAATTGGTCATTAGTGAACGAGAGACCCAGTACTTC. Its protein product is CASSQLVISERETQYF.

The J gene is TRBJ2-7, the V gene TRBV5-1; TRBD1 matches at 10 bases. Germline loops: CDR1 SGHRS, CDR2 YFSETQ. This CDR3 is 14 amino acids long. After removal of 4 bases from V and 3 bases from J, the junction contained 4 bases not matched to a gene. CDR3 nucleotides: TGCGCCAGCAGCCAGGGACAGGGGCACTACGAGCAGTACTTC. This gives the protein CASSQGQGHYEQYF. The full variable domain, its missing parts supplied by reference TRBV5-1 and TRBJ2-7, is KAGVTQTPRYLIKTRGQQVTLSCSPISGHRSVSWYQQTPGQGLQFLFEYFSETQRNKGNFPGRFSGRQFSNSRSEMNVSTLELGDSALYLCASSQGQGHYEQYFGPGTRLTVT.

This clonotype was observed a handful of times. This rearrangement joins TRBV14 to TRBJ1-1; D not certain. Germline CDR1 SGHDN, CDR2 FVKESK. The CDR3 has 13 amino acids. The germline V and J ends were trimmed by 0 bases and 11 bases, with 13 bases remaining between them. The DNA of the CDR3 is TGTGCCAGCAGCCAAGATCACTCGTACCGGGCTTTCTTT. Translation gives CASSQDHSYRAFF.

The CDR3 here is CASSFDSTFPSTDTQYF. The CDR3 bases are TGTGCCAGCAGCTTCGACAGCACCTTCCCTAGCACAGATACGCAGTATTTT. The chain links TRBV7-9 to TRBJ2-3, with D perhaps matching TRBD1 (5 bases). CDR1 SEHNR and CDR2 FQNEAQ come from the germline V gene (reference sequence). V dropped 3 bases and J dropped 0 bases, with 16 bases sitting between them. This CDR3 has 17 amino acids.